This record concerns one T cell receptor beta chain sequence. This CDR3 is 13 amino acids long. V shed 7 bases and J shed 8 bases, with 14 bases lying between them. The data stem from a study of blood T cell repertoires in COVID-19. For the study at large: Acute-phase and convalescent COVID-19 samples originated in the United States, Italy and Spain. T cells, B-cell-depleted T cells, or PBMCs supplied cDNA or gDNA.

Per the original data handling: Estimates of nucleated cell counts were drawn from the amplification of reference gene primers. The method was immunoSEQ multiplex PCR; TCRdb's version includes in-frame clones alone and lacks a portion of them. From that table come the V and J calls and clone size; the DNA was used to work out D and trimming. Of some 100,000 clones in the sample, 70% to 90% were seen once. The TCR was taken from a woman in her 70s with acute or convalescent COVID-19. V is TRBV12-3 or TRBV12-4 and J is TRBJ1-4, with D perhaps TRBD1 (5 bases). Sequenced material: peripheral blood. The CDR3 sequence is CASTQLRGEKLFF. CDR3 in DNA: TGTGCCAGCACACAGCTCCGGGGGGAAAAACTGTTTTTT.